This TCR beta chain was sequenced in a study of blood T cell repertoires in COVID-19. The repertoire was sequenced with immunoSEQ multiplex PCR; TCRdb's copy has only in-frame clones and lacks some. The sample holds approximately 300,000 clones, more than 85% seen once. In terms of age and location, participants ranged from roughly 18 to 90 years and lived in about two dozen US areas. This clone was seen only once. Germline loops: CDR1 SGHRS, CDR2 YFSETQ. This CDR3 region has 16 residues. The V end lost 1 base, the J end lost 7 bases, and 15 bases lay between the germline ends. The V and J genes are TRBV5-1 and TRBJ1-6; unclear D gene. Sample: PBMCs or T cells enriched from blood (not recorded which). The receptor was isolated from a young woman who had been exposed to COVID-19. The CDR3 bases are TGCGCCAGCAGCTTGTTGTGGATGTCGACAAATTCACCCCTCCACTTT. This gives the protein CASSLLWMSTNSPLHF.